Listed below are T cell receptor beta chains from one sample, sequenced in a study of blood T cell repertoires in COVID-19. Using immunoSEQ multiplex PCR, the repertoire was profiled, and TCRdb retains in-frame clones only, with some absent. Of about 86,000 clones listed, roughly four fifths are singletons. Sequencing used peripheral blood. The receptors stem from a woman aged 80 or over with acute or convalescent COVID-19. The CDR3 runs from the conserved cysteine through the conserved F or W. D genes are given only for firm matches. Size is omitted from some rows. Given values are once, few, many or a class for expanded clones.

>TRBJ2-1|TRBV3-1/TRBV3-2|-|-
TGTGCCAGCAGCCCGACTCGAAATGAGCAGTTCTTC
CASSPTRNEQFF
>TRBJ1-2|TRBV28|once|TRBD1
TGTGCCAGCAGTCTTGGTTTTTCCTTTGTCGTATCCGTGACAGGGGAACACTATGGCTACACCTTC
CASSLGFSFVVSVTGEHYGYTF
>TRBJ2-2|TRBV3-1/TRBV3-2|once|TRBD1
TGTGCCAGCGGGGAGACAGGGAGAGTGGCCGGGGAGCTGTTTTTT
CASGETGRVAGELFF
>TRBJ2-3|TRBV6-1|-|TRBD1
TGTGCCAGCAGTGAATGGGGACAGACTTTTTCCGGCACAGATACGCAGTATTTT
CASSEWGQTFSGTDTQYF
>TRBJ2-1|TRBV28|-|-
TGTGCCAGCAGACTAAGCCCCCCCTCCAATGAGCAGTTCTTC
CASRLSPPSNEQFF
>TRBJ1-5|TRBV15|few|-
TGTGCCACCAGCAGAGATTACAATCAGCCCCAGCATTTT
CATSRDYNQPQHF
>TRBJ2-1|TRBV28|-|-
TGTGCCAGCAGTTCATCGGTGGGGGGTGAGCAGTTCTTC
CASSSSVGGEQFF
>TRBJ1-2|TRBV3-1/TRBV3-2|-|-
TGTGCCAGCAGCCAAGGTGACATTGGCGGCTACACCTTC
CASSQGDIGGYTF
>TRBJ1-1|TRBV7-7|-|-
TGTGCCAGCGTCACAGGGATGATGAACACTGAAGCTTTCTTT
CASVTGMMNTEAFF
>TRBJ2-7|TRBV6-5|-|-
TGTGCCAGCAGTTACTCGCCCTGGGGGGAGGCCGGTCTGAACTTC
CASSYSPWGEAGLNF
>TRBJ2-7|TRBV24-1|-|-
TGTACCACCAGTGATCGGCTAGGGAGGTACGAGCAGTACTTC
CTTSDRLGRYEQYF
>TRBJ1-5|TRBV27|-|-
TGTGCCAGCAGTACTACCCCTGGAGGAATCTATAGCAATCAGCCCCAGCATTTT
CASSTTPGGIYSNQPQHF
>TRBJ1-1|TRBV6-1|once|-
TGTGCCAGCAGTGAACTGACAGGCGACACTGAAGCTTTCTTT
CASSELTGDTEAFF
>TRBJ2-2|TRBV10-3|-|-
TGTGCCATCAGTGAAGCCCCTCAAGCGGCCGGGGAGCTGTTTTTT
CAISEAPQAAGELFF
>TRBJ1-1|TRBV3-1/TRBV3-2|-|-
TGTGCCAGCAGCACCCCCGGCGGGTACACTGAAGCTTTCTTT
CASSTPGGYTEAFF
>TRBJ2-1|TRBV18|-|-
TGTGCCAGCTCACCACCGGTTGGCACAGGGTCCTACAATGAGCAGTTCTTC
CASSPPVGTGSYNEQFF
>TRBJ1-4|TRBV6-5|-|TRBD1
TGTGCCAGTCAGACAGGGGCAAGTGGTAATGAAAAACTGTTTTTT
CASQTGASGNEKLFF
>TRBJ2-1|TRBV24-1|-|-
TGTGCCACCAGTGAACAGGGATTCCCTAAAGACTACAATGAGCAGTTCTTC
CATSEQGFPKDYNEQFF
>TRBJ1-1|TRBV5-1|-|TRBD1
TGCGCCAGCAGCCCCTCGGACAGGGGGGAGAACACTGAAGCTTTCTTT
CASSPSDRGENTEAFF
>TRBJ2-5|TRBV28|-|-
TGTGCCAGCAGTTTACGACGGAGTCTCTCGGAGACCCAGTACTTC
CASSLRRSLSETQYF
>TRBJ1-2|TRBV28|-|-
TGTGCCAGCAGTTTATTAGGGGGATGGGGCTACACCTTC
CASSLLGGWGYTF
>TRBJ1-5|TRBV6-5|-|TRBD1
TGTGCCAGCAGCCCCGGGACAGGGTACGTGCAGCCCCAGCATTTT
CASSPGTGYVQPQHF
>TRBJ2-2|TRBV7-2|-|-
TGTGCCAGCAGCACCCGGGCGGGAATCACCGGGGAGCTGTTTTTT
CASSTRAGITGELFF
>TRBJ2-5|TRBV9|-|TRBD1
TGTGCCAGCAGCGTGAACAGGGGGTTTCAAGAGACCCAGTACTTC
CASSVNRGFQETQYF
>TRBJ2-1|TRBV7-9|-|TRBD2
TGTGCCAGCAGCTTAGGGGCTAGCGGGATGAGCTCCTACAATGAGCAGTTCTTC
CASSLGASGMSSYNEQFF
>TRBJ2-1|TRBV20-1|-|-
TGCAGTGCTAGTTTATCAGGCAATGAGCAGTTCTTC
CSASLSGNEQFF
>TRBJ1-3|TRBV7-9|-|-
TGTGCCAGCAGCTTATGGGGAGGGGTCTCTGGAAACACCATATATTTT
CASSLWGGVSGNTIYF
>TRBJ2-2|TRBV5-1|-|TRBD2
TGCGCCAGCAGCTTGGCTGGCGGGAGAGGCACCGGGGAGCTGTTTTTT
CASSLAGGRGTGELFF
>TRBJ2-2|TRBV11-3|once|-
TGTGCCAGCAGCTTCCGGGTCGGGGACACCGGGGAGCTGTTTTTT
CASSFRVGDTGELFF
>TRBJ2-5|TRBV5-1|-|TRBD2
TGCGCCAGCAGCTTGGATACTAGCGATAGAGAGACCCAGTACTTC
CASSLDTSDRETQYF
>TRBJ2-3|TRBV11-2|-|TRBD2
TGTGCCAGCAGCCCACGATCAGCGGGAGGGCCATCGGATACGCAGTATTTT
CASSPRSAGGPSDTQYF
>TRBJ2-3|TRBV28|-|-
TGTGCCAGCATCGACCGACCCCGAAGGGGGTATGGAGATACGCAGTATTTT
CASIDRPRRGYGDTQYF
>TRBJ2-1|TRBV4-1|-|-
TGCGCCAGCAAATCCGAGGACTGGGAAAACAATGAGCAGTTCTTC
CASKSEDWENNEQFF
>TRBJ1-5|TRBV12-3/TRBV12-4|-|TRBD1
TGTGCCAGCAGTCCGGGACAGAATCAGCCCCAGCATTTT
CASSPGQNQPQHF
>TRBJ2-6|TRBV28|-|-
TGTGCCAGCTTTGGGGGCCTCTCTGGGGCCAACGTCCTGACTTTC
CASFGGLSGANVLTF
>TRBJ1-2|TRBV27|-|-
TGTGCCAGCAGTTTAAAGGGGAACTATGGCTACACCTTC
CASSLKGNYGYTF
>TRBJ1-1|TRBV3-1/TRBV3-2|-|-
TGTGCCAGCAGTCGGTCGGCGGGGGGTACTGAAGCTTTCTTT
CASSRSAGGTEAFF
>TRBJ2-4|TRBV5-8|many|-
TGTGCCAGCAGCTTGGGACAGTCCAAAAACATTCAGTACTTC
CASSLGQSKNIQYF
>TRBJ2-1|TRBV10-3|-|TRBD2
TGTGCCAGCCTGGCCGGGACTAGCGGCTACAATGAGCAGTTCTTC
CASLAGTSGYNEQFF
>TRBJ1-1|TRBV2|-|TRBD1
TGTGCCAGGACCGCCGGGACAGGGAACGCTGAAGCTTTCTTT
CARTAGTGNAEAFF
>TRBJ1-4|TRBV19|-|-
TGTGCCAGCTCCCTCTTGAGGCATGAAAAACTGTTTTTT
CASSLLRHEKLFF
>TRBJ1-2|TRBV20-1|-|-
TGCAGTGCGGGGGGCGGGAGTGGCTACACCTTC
CSAGGGSGYTF
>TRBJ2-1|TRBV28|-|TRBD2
TGTGCCAGCAGCACACTAGCGGGAGGGCGATGGAATGAGCAGTTCTTC
CASSTLAGGRWNEQFF
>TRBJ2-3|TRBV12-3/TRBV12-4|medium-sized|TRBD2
TGTGCCAGCAGACTAGCGGGAGGAGATACGCAGTATTTT
CASRLAGGDTQYF
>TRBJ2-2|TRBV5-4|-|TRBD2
TGTGCCAGCAGCCTACCCTCAGCGGGAGCGAACACCGGGGAGCTGTTTTTT
CASSLPSAGANTGELFF
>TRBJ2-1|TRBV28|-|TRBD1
TGTGCCAGCAGCCCCGGGACAGGGCGTGGGTATGAGCAGTTCTTC
CASSPGTGRGYEQFF
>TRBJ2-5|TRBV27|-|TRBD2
TGTGCCAGCAGTGCGGCTAGCGGGGGTCAAGAGACCCAGTACTTC
CASSAASGGQETQYF